The rows below give T cell receptor beta chains drawn from one sample of a study of shared clonotypes between healthy human individuals. Data came from immunoSEQ multiplex PCR; TCRdb stores just in-frame clones and leaves some out. The sample has about 2 million clones, about 95% seen once. Sample: naive CD8+ T cells sorted from blood. These receptors all stem from a man younger than 35 in good health. Each CDR3 is given with its conserved first and last residue. D genes are given only for firm matches. Clone size is not always given. Where it is, it says once, few, many or a class for expanded clones.

v_gene	abundance	j_gene	d_gene	CDR3aa	CDR3nt
TRBV7-9	once	TRBJ2-5	-	CASSSGETQYF	TGTGCCAGCAGCTCCGGAGAGACCCAGTACTTC
TRBV19	-	TRBJ2-7	-	CASSIAGGIEQYF	TGTGCCAGTAGTATAGCCGGGGGCATCGAGCAGTACTTC
TRBV4-3	-	TRBJ2-1	-	CASSQDSGSLGHNEQFF	TGCGCCAGCAGCCAAGATTCGGGCAGCCTGGGCCACAATGAGCAGTTCTTC
TRBV7-9	-	TRBJ2-4	-	CASSSQSGIQYF	TGTGCCAGCAGCTCCCAAAGTGGCATTCAGTACTTC
TRBV13	-	TRBJ2-7	-	CASSSLSYEQYF	TGTGCCAGCAGCTCCCTCTCCTACGAGCAGTACTTC
TRBV7-2	-	TRBJ2-7	-	CASSLAVVGAHEQYF	TGTGCCAGCAGCTTAGCGGTAGTTGGAGCCCACGAGCAGTACTTC
TRBV14	once	TRBJ2-3	TRBD2	CASSRLAGLSTDTQYF	TGTGCCAGCAGCCGCCTAGCGGGCCTTAGCACAGATACGCAGTATTTT
TRBV7-9	few	TRBJ1-2	-	CASSDHRDGYTF	TGTGCCAGCAGCGACCACAGGGATGGCTACACCTTC
TRBV5-1	-	TRBJ1-2	TRBD1	CASSWTGTGENYGYTF	TGCGCCAGCAGCTGGACCGGGACAGGGGAAAACTATGGCTACACCTTC
TRBV2	-	TRBJ1-3	-	CATKRGSNTIYF	TGTGCCACTAAGAGGGGCTCAAACACCATATATTTT
TRBV6-5	-	TRBJ2-1	-	CASRRLVGSNEQFF	TGTGCCAGCAGACGCCTTGTAGGGTCCAATGAGCAGTTCTTC
TRBV7-9	-	TRBJ2-3	-	CASSFLGASLTDTQYF	TGTGCCAGCAGCTTCTTGGGGGCGTCCCTCACAGATACGCAGTATTTT
TRBV5-4	-	TRBJ2-7	-	CASSLAQSYEQYF	TGTGCCAGCAGCTTGGCCCAGTCCTACGAGCAGTACTTC
TRBV6-5	-	TRBJ2-7	-	CASSYSTIPLTYEQYF	TGTGCCAGCAGTTACTCGACGATCCCCTTAACCTACGAGCAGTACTTC
TRBV18	-	TRBJ2-7	TRBD1	CASSPPGQGAFYEQYF	TGTGCCAGCTCACCGCCCGGACAGGGGGCCTTCTACGAGCAGTACTTC
TRBV10-1	-	TRBJ2-7	-	CASSAGEGYEQYF	TGCGCCAGCAGTGCGGGAGAGGGCTACGAGCAGTACTTC